The present TCR beta chain was sequenced within a study of OX40 agonist ivuxolimab in advanced cancers. Findings and caveats of the study: Low normalized T-cell clonal expansion also characterized some of the nonresponders. Average numbers of expanded clones were greater in CD8+ T cells than in CD4+. CD4+ and CD8+ blood T cells expanded clonally by week 6 at 0.1 to 3.0 mg/kg.

V was pared by 3 bases and J by 4 bases, with 15 bases of the junction left unmatched. The CDR3 runs to 17 residues. Germline V gene sequence: CDR1 SGHRS, CDR2 YFSETQ. Profiled with immunoSEQ multiplex PCR; TCRdb holds only in-frame clones, not every one. This sample yields some 61,000 clones, of which over 80% are seen a single time; roughly 5% belongs to the top ten. With respect to this clone: Its antigen is still unknown.

The source of this sequence is an adult with an advanced solid tumor such as melanoma, head and neck, liver or kidney cancer. The chain recombines TRBV5-1 with TRBJ1-1; 7 bases are a match to TRBD1. This material consisted of CD4+ or CD8+ T cells sorted from blood, taken in a trial of the OX40 agonist ivuxolimab. The DNA for the CDR3 is TGCGCCAGCAGCTCTGGGCAGGGGGTACCCGTAGGCACTGAAGCTTTCTTT. This codes for CASSSGQGVPVGTEAFF.